This TCR beta chain stems from a study of response to subunit inactivated influenza vaccine. The ends were cut back, 0 bases at V and 6 bases at J, with 7 bases in the middle. Germline V gene sequence: CDR1 SGHTA, CDR2 FQGTGA. The CDR3 length is 13 residues. TCRdb called the RT-PCR reads again in MiXCR, with one record for every CDR3 protein. Of about 780,000 distinct CDR3 sequences listed, around 18% are singletons. This rearrangement joins TRBV7-3 to TRBJ2-3; D is unclear. The sample was PBMCs from blood, taken roughly 5 days after vaccination. The TCR sequence derives from a man over 45 who received an inactivated influenza vaccine. CDR3 loop: CASSLTLGDTQYF. The CDR3 nucleotides are TGTGCCAGCAGCTTAACGTTGGGTGATACGCAGTATTTT.